Presented here are 16 T cell receptor beta chains from one specimen sequenced in a study of cytomegalovirus exposure and HLA in healthy donors. The PCR made use of 60 Vbeta and 13 Jbeta primers. TCRdb keeps only in-frame clones here, not all; method: immunoSEQ multiplex PCR. The sample yields about 140,000 clones, roughly 76% seen once. Source material: PBMCs. These receptors were taken from a female donor in good health and CMV-seronegative.

V is TRBV15 and J is TRBJ2-2; the match to TRBD2 covers 8 bases. CDR1 is LNHNV, CDR2 YYDKDF, per germline (reference sequence). The J segment lost 7 bases and the V segment lost 3 bases, leaving 4 bases of the junction unmatched. The CDR3 consists of 14 residues. CDR3 sequence (DNA): TGTGCCACCAGCAGGATAGCGGGGAGCGGGGAGCTGTTTTTT. This translates into CATSRIAGSGELFF.

V is TRBV5-1 and J is TRBJ1-1, with 7 bases lining up with TRBD1. CDR3 length: 15 residues. The germline V gene has CDR1 SGHRS and CDR2 YFSETQ. With 4 bases clipped from V and 4 bases from J, the junction kept 10 bases outside the gene matches. The CDR3: CASSPTGWVGTEAFF. The CDR3 DNA follows: TGCGCCAGCAGCCCGACAGGGTGGGTCGGCACTGAAGCTTTCTTT. Full variable domain (missing parts from reference TRBV5-1 and TRBJ1-1): KAGVTQTPRYLIKTRGQQVTLSCSPISGHRSVSWYQQTPGQGLQFLFEYFSETQRNKGNFPGRFSGRQFSNSRSEMNVSTLELGDSALYLCASSPTGWVGTEAFFGQGTRLTVV.

This chain joins TRBV6-5 and TRBJ1-5; 7 bases are shared with TRBD1. This CDR3 spans 15 amino acids. Looked up from germline, CDR1 is MNHEY and CDR2 is SVGAGI. Trimming took 4 bases from V and 6 from J; bases not matched to a gene: 9. CDR3 nucleotides: TGTGCCAGCAGTTGGATAGGGGGCGCGGGTCAGCCCCAGCATTTT. Amino acids: CASSWIGGAGQPQHF.

The CDR3 loop is CSVTSGRASDTQYF. The CDR3 nucleotides are TGCAGCGTTACTAGCGGGAGGGCCTCAGATACGCAGTATTTT. The J gene is TRBJ2-3, the V gene TRBV29-1, with 13 positions matching TRBD2. Germline V gene sequence: CDR1 SQVTM, CDR2 ANQGSEA. This CDR3 is 14 amino acids long. V gave up 5 bases and J gave up 4 bases; unmatched junction bases: 3.

The chain couples TRBV19 to TRBJ2-7; 9 bases align to TRBD1. Losses at the gene ends were 8 bases for V and 3 bases for J; bases not matched to a gene: 5. Looked up from germline, CDR1 is LNHDA and CDR2 is SQIVND (reference sequence). The CDR3 runs 13 residues. CDR3 DNA sequence: TGTGCCAGTGGGGGACAGGGTTTCTACGAGCAGTACTTC. It codes for CASGGQGFYEQYF.

This chain uses TRBV27 with TRBJ1-3, with D uncertain. The CDR3 is 19 residues long. Per the germline V gene, CDR1 is MNHEY and CDR2 is SMNVEV (reference sequence). Trimming removed 0 bases from V and 2 bases from J, with 20 bases in between. CDR3 sequence: CASSLSFDTLRLTGNTIYF. The CDR3, as DNA: TGTGCCAGCAGTTTATCGTTTGACACTCTCCGCTTGACTGGAAACACCATATATTTT.

The V call is TRBV2, the J call TRBJ2-4; 9 bases match TRBD1. The CDR3 is 13 residues long. V was clipped by 7 bases and J by 7 bases; unmatched bases: 5. The germline V gene has CDR1 SNHLY and CDR2 FYNNEI. As DNA, the CDR3 is TGTGCCAGCACCAGGACAGGGGTTAACATTCAGTACTTC. This gives the protein CASTRTGVNIQYF. The full variable domain, with the rest looked up from reference TRBV2 and TRBJ2-4, is EPEVTQTPSHQVTQMGQEVILRCVPISNHLYFYWYRQILGQKVEFLVSFYNNEISEKSEIFDDQFSVERPDGSNFTLKIRSTKLEDSAMYFCASTRTGVNIQYFGAGTRLSVL.

The rearrangement joins TRBV2 to TRBJ2-3; 7 bases are shared with TRBD2. CDR3 length: 16 residues. Germline CDR1 is SNHLY and CDR2 is FYNNEI. The ends lost 6 bases at V and 3 bases at J; junction bases unmatched: 12. DNA of the CDR3: TGTGCCAGCAGGATGAGTTGGACTAGGGTGACAGATACGCAGTATTTT. Translation gives CASRMSWTRVTDTQYF.

V usage is TRBV6-1 and J usage is TRBJ2-1, with 7 bases that match TRBD2. The germline V gene has CDR1 MNHNS and CDR2 SASEGT. V shed 4 bases and J 1 base; nucleotides not matched to a gene: 13. This CDR3 contains 18 residues. The CDR3 region has the DNA TGTGCCAGCAGTGCGTCTCTGAAAGCGGGAACGTCCTACAATGAGCAGTTCTTC. It codes for CASSASLKAGTSYNEQFF.

The chain is built from TRBV5-1 and TRBJ1-2; D may be TRBD1 (5 bases). This CDR3 is 13 amino acids long. CDR1 is SGHRS, CDR2 YFSETQ, per germline. V lost 4 bases and J lost 6, with 13 bases in between. The CDR3 bases are TGCGCCAGCAGCCCGGGCAGGGTTGATGGCTACACCTTC. It encodes CASSPGRVDGYTF.

This chain uses TRBV5-1 with TRBJ2-1, with 7 nucleotides matching TRBD1. The V segment lost 6 bases and the J segment 4 bases; nucleotides outside the gene matches: 4. Per the germline V gene, CDR1 is SGHRS and CDR2 is YFSETQ. The CDR3 extends over 13 amino acids. The DNA for the CDR3 is TGCGCCAGCAACCGGACAGGTTACAATGAGCAGTTCTTC. It is translated as CASNRTGYNEQFF.

This clone was found a few times. The chain carries TRBV7-9 and TRBJ2-7; TRBD1 matches 8 bases. Germline-derived CDR1 and CDR2 are SEHNR and FQNEAQ (reference sequence). V gave up 5 bases and J gave up 3 bases; unmatched junction bases: 12. CDR3 length: 16 residues. The CDR3 sequence: CASSRNRDRSFYEQYF. CDR3 DNA sequence: TGTGCCAGCAGCCGAAACCGGGACAGGAGTTTCTACGAGCAGTACTTC.

This clone has only a few counts. The V and J genes are TRBV4-1 and TRBJ2-7, with TRBD1 matching 10 bases. Losses at the gene ends were 4 bases for V and 2 bases for J; bases not matched to a gene: 5. Germline-derived CDR1 and CDR2 are MGHRA and YSYEKL. This CDR3 spans 15 amino acids. Here the CDR3 reads CASSPGTGAAYEQYF. The CDR3 nucleotides are TGCGCCAGCAGCCCGGGGACAGGGGCGGCCTACGAGCAGTACTTC.

This chain links TRBV19 with TRBJ2-7, with a weak D call TRBD2 (5 bases). This CDR3 is 16 amino acids long. The germline V and J ends were trimmed by 9 bases and 2 bases, with 23 bases remaining between them. Germline V lookup: CDR1 LNHDA, CDR2 SQIVND (reference sequence). CDR3 sequence: CARQPRETSPAYEQYF. DNA for the CDR3: TGTGCCAGACAACCTCGGGAAACTAGTCCAGCCTACGAGCAGTACTTC. Full variable domain (outside the CDR3, taken from reference TRBV19 and TRBJ2-7): DGGITQSPKYLFRKEGQNVTLSCEQNLNHDAMYWYRQDPGQGLRLIYYSQIVNDFQKGDIAEGYSVSREKKESFPLTVTSAQKNPTAFYLCARQPRETSPAYEQYFGPGTRLTVT.

The chain uses TRBV6-5 and TRBJ2-5; perhaps TRBD1 as D (5 bases). Germline CDR1 reads MNHEY; CDR2 reads SVGAGI. The CDR3 has 13 residues. The germline V and J ends were trimmed by 6 bases and 5 bases, with 13 bases remaining between them. CDR3 nucleotides: TGTGCCAGCAGCCCATCACAGGTTGAGACCCAGTACTTC. Amino acids: CASSPSQVETQYF.

V is TRBV5-5 and J is TRBJ1-5, with D possibly TRBD1 on 5 matching bases. CDR3 length equals 16 residues. V was cut by 2 bases and J by 0 bases, with 12 bases left in between. Germline CDR1 and CDR2: SGHKS and YYEKEE (reference sequence). The CDR3 coding sequence is TGTGCCAGCAGCTTTTTTGGGGCTCCTAGCAATCAGCCCCAGCATTTT. Amino acids: CASSFFGAPSNQPQHF. Looking up the rest from reference TRBV5-5 and TRBJ1-5 gives the full variable domain: DAGVTQSPTHLIKTRGQQVTLRCSPISGHKSVSWYQQVLGQGPQFIFQYYEKEERGRGNFPDRFSARQFPNYSSELNVNALLLGDSALYLCASSFFGAPSNQPQHFGDGTRLSIL.